This T cell receptor beta chain was identified during a study of metastatic and nonmetastatic thyroid tumors. The wider study: Malignant thyroid and benign thyroid patients provided blood and tumor or nodule tissue whose repertoires were compared.

Until they underwent thyroid surgery, no patient had received any treatment. This CDR3 spans 17 amino acids. Germline-derived CDR1 and CDR2 are SGHVS and FQNEAQ. V lost 0 bases, J lost 10 bases, and 22 bases lay in between. This clone was counted ten times or more. Its antigen is still unknown. Original methodology: The distant-metastasis classifier for papillary thyroid cancer was built from CDR3 differences across clinicopathological groups. TCRdb re-called the PCR reads via MiXCR. TCRdb, not the authors, supplied the V and J calls. The sample lists about 23,000 clones, around 30% seen once, with approximately 5.5% in the top ten. Study-level findings and limits: In blood and tumor, TCR beta diversity was reportedly significantly higher in malignant thyroid tumors than in benign nodules.

This TCR was recovered from a female donor with papillary thyroid cancer or a benign thyroid nodule (not recorded which). Some clones in this sample may be carry-over from other donors' samples. The gene calls are TRBV7-8 and TRBJ2-4; D not certain. Sequenced: tumor tissue. CDR3 sequence (DNA): TGTGCCAGCAGCTTAGCGTCCGACGGGCTGGCCCTCTCTATTCAGTACTTC. This sequence encodes CASSLASDGLALSIQYF.